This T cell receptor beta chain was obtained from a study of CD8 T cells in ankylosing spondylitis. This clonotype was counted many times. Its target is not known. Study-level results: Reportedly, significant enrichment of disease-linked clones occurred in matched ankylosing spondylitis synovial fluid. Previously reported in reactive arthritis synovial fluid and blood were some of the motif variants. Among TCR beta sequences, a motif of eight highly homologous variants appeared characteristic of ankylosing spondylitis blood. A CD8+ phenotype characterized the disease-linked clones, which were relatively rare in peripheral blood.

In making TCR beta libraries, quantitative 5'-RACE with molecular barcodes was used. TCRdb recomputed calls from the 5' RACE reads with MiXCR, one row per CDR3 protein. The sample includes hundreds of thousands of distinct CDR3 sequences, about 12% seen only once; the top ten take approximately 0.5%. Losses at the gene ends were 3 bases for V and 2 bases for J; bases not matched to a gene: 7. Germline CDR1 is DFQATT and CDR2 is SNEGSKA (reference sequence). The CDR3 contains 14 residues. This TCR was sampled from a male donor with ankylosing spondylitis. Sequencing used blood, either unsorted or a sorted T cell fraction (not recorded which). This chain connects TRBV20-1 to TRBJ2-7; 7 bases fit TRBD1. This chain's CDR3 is CSARARDRPYEQYF. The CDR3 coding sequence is TGCAGTGCTAGGGCTCGGGACAGACCCTACGAGCAGTACTTC.